What follows is one T cell receptor (beta chain) and its context. What this receptor recognizes is not known. This entry is derived from a study of CXCR3-negative and CXCR3-positive naive CD8 T cells (dated by TCRdb to about 2019). Regarding the study in general: In total, 130 million to 150 million TRB reads were obtained, which works out to roughly 1.5 +/- 0.3 million reads per library. Diversity and physicochemical repertoire analyses covered some eleven donors pooled from two independent experiments. TRBV-TRBJ cluster analysis included naive subsets from 5 donors and memory cells from 3 donors. Points the paper makes about the study in general: Freshly isolated PBMCs were used for most assays because CXCR3 expression went down partially after cryopreservation. Because surface CD5, which is linked to self-reactivity in mice, was comparable between the naive subsets, TCR interaction strength was also inferred from the physicochemical properties of TRB CDR3s. Both naive subsets had comparably high repertoire diversity, while memory CD8+ T cells had much lower repertoire diversity. Compared with CXCR3-negative naive cells, CXCR3-positive naive cells had TRB CDR3s with higher hydrophobicity (lower Kidera factor 4), lower energy, and higher strength and volume indices. Similar TRBV-TRBJ usage was shown by naive CXCR3-negative and CXCR3-positive cells from the same donor, whereas distinct patterns were shown by memory cells.

Each CD8+ T cell subset was flow-sorted in triplicate, and 300,000 to 350,000 cells per subset were placed directly into RLT lysis buffer. Naive CD8+ T cells were defined stringently as CD45RO-CCR7+CD27+CD95- to exclude memory contaminants. Standard density gradient centrifugation was used to isolate peripheral blood mononuclear cells from buffy coats. A FACSAria III was used to flow-sort naive CXCR3-negative and CXCR3-positive CD8+ T cells. Total RNA was extracted from sorted cells with an RNeasy Mini Kit. The run used a NextSeq 550. The Human TCR Profiling Kit (MiLaboratory) was used to prepare UMI-labeled 5' RACE TRB cDNA libraries. The full amount of extracted RNA was used for cDNA synthesis, and the full amount of resulting cDNA was used for PCR amplification. The libraries were made side by side, with each library going through the same number of PCR cycles. Per the source publication's procedure: With a minimum of two reads required per UMI, MIGEC and MiXCR pulled out about 50,000 +/- 10,000 unique UMI-labeled TRB cDNA molecules from each library. On average, each library contained approximately 40,000 +/- 10,000 functional in-frame TRB CDR3 nucleotide clonotypes without stop codons. After downsampling to 5000 UMI-labeled TRB molecules per sample, diversity metrics, including normalized Shannon-Wiener and Chao1, were computed in VDJtools. VDJtools was used to calculate clonotype-size-weighted physicochemical properties of the central five CDR3 residues, namely interaction energy, strength, volume and Kidera factor 4. With the reads reprocessed by TCRdb, a single entry stands for each CDR3 protein sequence and no DNA is reported. TCRdb assigned the V and J calls; the authors' analysis was not used. This specimen's table enumerates more than 50,000 distinct CDR3 sequences. About 1.4% of the sample is in the top ten clones.

From the germline V gene, CDR1 is MNHNS and CDR2 is SASEGT. Including cysteine and phenylalanine, the CDR3 has 16 amino acids. No DNA is listed. The sequencing input was naive CXCR3- CD8+ T cells from blood. What this sample's cell subset or site label stands for: CD45RO-CCR7+CD27+CD95- naive CD8+ T cells lacking CXCR3 (TNR3-). The rearranged chain carries TRBV6-1 and TRBJ1-2. The sequence came from a human donor in good health. Some clones in this sample may be carry-over from other donors' samples. CDR3 loop: CASSLTRAGDDYGYTF.